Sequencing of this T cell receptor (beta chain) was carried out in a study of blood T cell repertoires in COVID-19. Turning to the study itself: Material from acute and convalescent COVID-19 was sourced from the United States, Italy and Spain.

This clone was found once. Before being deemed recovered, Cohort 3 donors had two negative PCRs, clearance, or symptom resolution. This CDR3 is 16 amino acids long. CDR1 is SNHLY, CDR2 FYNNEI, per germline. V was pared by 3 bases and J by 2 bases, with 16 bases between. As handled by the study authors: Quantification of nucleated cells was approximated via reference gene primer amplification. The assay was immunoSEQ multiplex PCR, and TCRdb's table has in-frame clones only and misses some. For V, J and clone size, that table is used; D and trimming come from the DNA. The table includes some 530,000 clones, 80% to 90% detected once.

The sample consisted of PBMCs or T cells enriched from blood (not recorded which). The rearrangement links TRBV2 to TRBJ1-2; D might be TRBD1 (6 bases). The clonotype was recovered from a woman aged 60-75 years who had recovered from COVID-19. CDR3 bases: TGTGCCAGCAGTGAGGACCGGACAGTTTCCAACTATGGCTACACCTTC. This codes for CASSEDRTVSNYGYTF.